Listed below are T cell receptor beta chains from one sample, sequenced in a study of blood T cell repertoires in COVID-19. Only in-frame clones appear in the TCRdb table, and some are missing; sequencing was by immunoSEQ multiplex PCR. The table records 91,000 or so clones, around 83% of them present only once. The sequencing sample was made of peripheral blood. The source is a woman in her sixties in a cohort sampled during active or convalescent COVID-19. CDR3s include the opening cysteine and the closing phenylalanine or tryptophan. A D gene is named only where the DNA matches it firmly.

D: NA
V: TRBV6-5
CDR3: CASTRGGNQPQHF

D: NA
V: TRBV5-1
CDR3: CASSPNPGTEAFF

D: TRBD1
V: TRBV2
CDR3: CASRYRQGLESNQPQHF

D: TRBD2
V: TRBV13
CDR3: CASSLGARGRGKAQFF

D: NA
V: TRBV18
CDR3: CASSGRGATEAFF

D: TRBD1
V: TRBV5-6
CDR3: CASRRTGGRYTQYF

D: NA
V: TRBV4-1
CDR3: CASSQDRGGPSYNEQFF

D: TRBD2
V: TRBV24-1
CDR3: CATAWGGENIQYF

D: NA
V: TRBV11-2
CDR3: CASSTGTGELFF

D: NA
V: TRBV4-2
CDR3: CASSQEGQGLYGYTF

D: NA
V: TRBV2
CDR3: CASRVVGAGGTEAFF

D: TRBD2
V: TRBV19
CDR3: CASSRTSGATYEQYF

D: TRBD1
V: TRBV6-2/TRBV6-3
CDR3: CASSGTRQGGIQYF

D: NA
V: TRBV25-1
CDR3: CASSEYGQREQYF

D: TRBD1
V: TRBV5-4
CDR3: CASSPGGTGRTEAFF

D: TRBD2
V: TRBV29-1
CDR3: CSVSLGTSGPYNEQFF

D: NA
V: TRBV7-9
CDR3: CASSLGRQGYNSPLHF

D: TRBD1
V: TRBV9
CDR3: CASSAGRGTEGNQPQHF

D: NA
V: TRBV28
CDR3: CASSEGSLSGNTIYF

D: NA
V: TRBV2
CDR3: CASSGGGVIGNQPQHF

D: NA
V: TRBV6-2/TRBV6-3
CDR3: CASSTVALGYTF

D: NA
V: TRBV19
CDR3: CASREDQGLNTEAFF

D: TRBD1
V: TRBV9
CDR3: CASSVDIGTGYNEQFF

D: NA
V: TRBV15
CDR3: CATSRDLRVEGYTF

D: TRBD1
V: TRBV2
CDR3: CARDTRQGSYEQYF